This T cell receptor (beta chain) was sequenced in a study of cytomegalovirus exposure and HLA in healthy donors. CDR1 GTSNPN and CDR2 SVGIG come from the germline V gene (reference sequence). V lost 7 bases and J lost 0, with 12 bases in between. CDR3 length: 14 amino acids. This clone has only one observation. Its antigen is currently unknown. Nobody wrote down the CMV serostatus of this donor. A multiplex PCR was run with 60 Vbeta primers and 13 Jbeta primers. Authors' methods: The count from a later analysis was 79 million or so unique TCR beta chains, some 11 million of them shared. Produced via immunoSEQ multiplex PCR; TCRdb's table is partial and in-frame only. The V and J calls and the clone size are those of that table, but D and trimming were determined from the DNA. The table shows 100,000 to 150,000 clones, with around two thirds occurring only once. Findings and caveats of the study: According to reports, the classifier identified cytomegalovirus status with high specificity and sensitivity. Cytomegalovirus-associated TCR beta chains were listed, numbering some 180.

The clonotype was recovered from a human donor in good health. Sequences were obtained from PBMCs. The chain is built from TRBV30 and TRBJ2-2; possible D gene TRBD2, 5 bases. CDR3 DNA: TGTGCCTACCCGAGGCGGGCGAACACCGGGGAGCTGTTTTTT. Translating it yields CAYPRRANTGELFF.